Each of the 7 T cell receptor beta chains below was sequenced from the same sample in a study of T-cell reconstitution after alpha-beta-depleted transplantation in children. Unique molecular identifiers were incorporated during preparation of the TCRbeta library. TCRdb reanalysed the PCR reads using MiXCR and keeps one entry per CDR3 protein. The sample has 500,000 to 600,000 distinct CDR3 sequences, about 31% seen once; the top ten hold 2% to 3%. The specimen comprised PBMCs from the stem cell graft donor, sampled from the stem cell graft. Receptor source: a human donor who donated a stem cell graft to a child with aplastic anemia.

This rearrangement joins TRBV30 to TRBJ1-2, with a possible D match to TRBD1 (6 bases). CDR1 is GTSNPN and CDR2 is SVGIG in the germline V gene (reference sequence). The CDR3 covers 12 residues. Trimming removed 5 bases from V and 5 bases from J, with 12 bases in between. This CDR3 is CAWGEGGYGYTF. The CDR3 DNA sequence: TGTGCCTGGGGCGAGGGGGGTTATGGCTACACCTTC. Supplemented by reference TRBV30 and TRBJ1-2, the full variable domain reads SQTIHQWPATLVQPVGSPLSLECTVEGTSNPNLYWYRQAAGRGLQLLFYSVGIGQISSEVPQNLSASRPQDRQFILSSKKLLLSDSGFYLCAWGEGGYGYTFGSGTRLTVV.

The chain combines TRBV25-1 with TRBJ1-3, with TRBD1 matching over 7 bases. This CDR3 is built from 13 residues. J gave up 8 bases and V 3 bases, and 4 bases lay outside the gene matches. The germline V gene has CDR1 MGHDK and CDR2 SYGVNS. CDR3: CASSDRGVDTIYF. The DNA for the CDR3 is TGTGCCAGCAGTGACAGGGGGGTTGACACCATATATTTT. Supplemented by reference TRBV25-1 and TRBJ1-3, the full variable domain reads EADIYQTPRYLVIGTGKKITLECSQTMGHDKMYWYQQDPGMELHLIHYSYGVNSTEKGDLSSESTVSRIRTEHFPLTLESARPSHTSQYLCASSDRGVDTIYFGEGSWLTVV.

The chain uses TRBV5-1 and TRBJ1-1, with D possibly matching TRBD1 (6 bases). This CDR3 region has 14 residues. Trimming took 1 base from V and 5 from J, leaving 12 bases between them. CDR1 and CDR2 (germline): SGHRS, YFSETQ. CDR3 coding DNA: TGCGCCAGCAGCTTGATACTAGGGGGGACTGAAGCTTTCTTT. Encoded protein: CASSLILGGTEAFF.

CDR3 DNA sequence: TGTGCCAGCAGTTTTCGGTTGGTAGCGGGGCGCCCCGAGCAGTTCTTC. This sequence encodes CASSFRLVAGRPEQFF. The V and J genes are TRBV12-3 or TRBV12-4 and TRBJ2-1, with 8 bases lining up with TRBD2. J was trimmed by 10 bases and V by 3 bases; bases with no gene match: 14. The CDR3 totals 16 residues.

This clonotype was observed a handful of times. The chain couples TRBV6-1 to TRBJ2-7; D may be TRBD2 (5 bases). This CDR3 region has 13 residues. Trimming left V 6 bases short and J 4 bases short, with 13 bases between. The germline V gene has CDR1 MNHNS and CDR2 SASEGT. The CDR3 loop is CASSFGELYEQYV. The CDR3 DNA reads TGTGCCAGCAGCTTCGGGGAGTTATACGAGCAGTACGTC.

This clonotype appeared a single time. V and J are TRBV6-4 and TRBJ2-7; D is possibly TRBD1 or TRBD2 (8 bases each). CDR3 size: 21 residues. The germline V and J ends were trimmed by 5 bases and 2 bases, with 34 bases remaining between them. The germline gives CDR1 MRHNA, CDR2 SNTAGT. CDR3 coding DNA: TGTGCCAGCAGTCGACGATACGGACAGGGAGTAAGCGGGAGTACGACCTACGAGCAGTACTTC. This codes for CASSRRYGQGVSGSTTYEQYF.

This clonotype was seen a few times. CDR3 in amino acids: CASSQKPPGRRTRYNEQFF. Here the CDR3 DNA reads TGCGCCAGCAGCCAAAAACCTCCGGGACGCAGAACCCGATACAATGAGCAGTTCTTC. V gene TRBV4-3 combines with J gene TRBJ2-1; D is possibly TRBD1 or TRBD2 (5 bases each). Looked up from germline, CDR1 is LGHNA and CDR2 is YSLEER. The CDR3 consists of 19 residues. The V end lost 2 bases, the J end lost 4 bases, and 24 bases lay between the germline ends.